The 21 T cell receptor beta chains below all came from one sample that was sequenced in a study of T cell repertoires in ileal Crohn's disease. Method: immunoSEQ multiplex PCR; TCRdb's copy keeps in-frame clones and lacks some. The sample yields almost 5,500 clones, 82% seen once. Source material: ileal tissue. The receptors shown here come from an adult with Crohn's disease.

This clone was seen a few times. Within the sample, other DNA sequences also encode this same CDR3. J is TRBJ1-1 and V is TRBV10-1, with TRBD1 as a possible D gene (5 bases). V gave up 5 bases and J gave up 5 bases, with 18 bases separating them. The CDR3 extends over 15 amino acids. Germline V gives CDR1 WNHNN, CDR2 SYGVQD (reference sequence). For the CDR3, the DNA is TGCGCCAGCAGTAGAGGGACGGCGGGGGGAACTGAAGCTTTCTTT. It yields the protein CASSRGTAGGTEAFF.

This chain links TRBV5-1 with TRBJ1-1; D is possibly TRBD1 (5 bases). Germline V gives CDR1 SGHRS, CDR2 YFSETQ. The CDR3 is 14 amino acids. V dropped 0 bases and J dropped 5 bases, with 11 bases sitting between them. The CDR3 region has the DNA TGCGCCAGCAGCTTGGAGGGGTGGGCGACTGAAGCTTTCTTT. It specifies CASSLEGWATEAFF.

A few counts support this clone. The chain couples TRBV29-1 to TRBJ2-7; 7 bases align to TRBD1. Per the germline V gene, CDR1 is SQVTM and CDR2 is ANQGSEA. The length of the CDR3 is 13 residues. Trimming took 1 base from V and 7 from J; bases not matched to a gene: 7. As DNA, the CDR3 is TGCAGCGTTGAAGGGGACAGCCTCCGGGAGCAGTACTTC. Residues: CSVEGDSLREQYF.

Here the CDR3 DNA reads TGCGCCAGCAGTCAATCGAGGCTAGCGTCTAGCACAGATACGCAGTATTTT. Amino acid sequence: CASSQSRLASSTDTQYF. The chain carries TRBV23-1 and TRBJ2-3; weak D call: TRBD2 (6 bases). TRBV23-1 is classed as an ORF, of uncertain function. Trimming left V 0 bases short and J 0 bases short, with 13 bases between. The CDR3 is 17 residues long.

The J gene is TRBJ2-4, the V gene TRBV28; D possibly corresponds to TRBD1 (5 bases). The CDR3 has 17 residues. V was cut by 3 bases and J by 0 bases, with 15 bases left in between. The germline V gene encodes CDR1 MDHEN and CDR2 SYDVKM. This CDR3 reads CASSLERFRVAKNIQYF. CDR3 nucleotides: TGTGCCAGCAGTTTGGAAAGGTTCAGGGTAGCCAAAAACATTCAGTACTTC.

The chain has TRBV5-4 and TRBJ2-7; 10 positions match TRBD2. V dropped 2 bases and J dropped 5; count of bases not matched to a gene: 10. Germline V gene data show CDR1 as SGHNT and CDR2 as YYREEE (reference sequence). The CDR3 is 16 amino acids. CDR3 sequence reads: CASSFRSGRALNEQYF. CDR3 DNA: TGTGCCAGCAGCTTTCGCAGCGGGAGGGCTTTGAACGAGCAGTACTTC.

V usage is TRBV2 and J usage is TRBJ1-1; D unresolved. Deletions cut 6 bases from V and 5 bases from J, with 16 bases between. The CDR3 spans 14 residues. Germline V gives CDR1 SNHLY, CDR2 FYNNEI. The CDR3 sequence: CASSRGPIGTEAFF. The CDR3 bases are TGTGCCAGCAGCCGTGGACCTATTGGGACTGAAGCTTTCTTT. The full variable domain, with the rest looked up from reference TRBV2 and TRBJ1-1, is EPEVTQTPSHQVTQMGQEVILRCVPISNHLYFYWYRQILGQKVEFLVSFYNNEISEKSEIFDDQFSVERPDGSNFTLKIRSTKLEDSAMYFCASSRGPIGTEAFFGQGTRLTVV.

The chain has TRBV19 and TRBJ1-3, with TRBD1 as a possible D gene (5 bases). This CDR3 contains 16 residues. The V and J ends lost 6 bases and 3 bases respectively, with 18 bases between them. The germline V gene has CDR1 LNHDA and CDR2 SQIVND (reference sequence). The CDR3 loop is CASSPGLGVGGNTIYF. In DNA, the CDR3 is TGTGCCAGTAGCCCCGGATTAGGGGTTGGTGGAAACACCATATATTTT.

The chain couples TRBV6-1 to TRBJ1-1; D gene uncertain. V was cut by 8 bases and J by 1 base, with 14 bases left in between. This CDR3 has 14 residues. Germline CDR1 reads MNHNS; CDR2 reads SASEGT. CDR3 bases: TGTGCCAGCGCTTCCAGGAGTCGGAACACTGAAGCTTTCTTT. Protein product: CASASRSRNTEAFF.

This chain joins TRBV5-1 and TRBJ2-3, with TRBD2 identical over 7 bases. The CDR3 is made up of 14 amino acids. Unmatched junction bases numbered 3, after V lost 4 bases and J lost 1 base. Germline CDR1 and CDR2: SGHRS and YFSETQ. CDR3 loop: CASSPRGGTDTQYF. The CDR3 bases are TGCGCCAGCAGCCCCCGGGGGGGCACAGATACGCAGTATTTT.

The J gene is TRBJ2-7, the V gene TRBV6-5, with 14 positions matching TRBD2. CDR1 MNHEY and CDR2 SVGAGI come from the germline V gene. Trimming at V came to 6 bases and at J to 7 bases, leaving 8 bases not matched to a gene. The CDR3 loop spans 15 amino acids. As DNA, the CDR3 is TGTGCCAGCAGCCGGACTAGCGGGGGGTTTGGGGAGCAGTACTTC. Translating it yields CASSRTSGGFGEQYF.

The chain recombines TRBV9 with TRBJ2-2, with TRBD2 matching 10 bases. V lost 3 bases and J lost 1; bases outside the gene matches: 3. The CDR3 sequence is 16 residues long. The V gene's germline CDR1 is SGDLS and CDR2 YYNGEE. The CDR3 loop reads CASSDRLAGNTGELFF. CDR3 bases: TGTGCCAGCAGCGACCGACTAGCGGGGAACACCGGGGAGCTGTTTTTT. Full variable domain (missing parts from reference TRBV9 and TRBJ2-2): DSGVTQTPKHLITATGQRVTLRCSPRSGDLSVYWYQQSLDQGLQFLIQYYNGEERAKGNILERFSAQQFPDLHSELNLSSLELGDSALYFCASSDRLAGNTGELFFGEGSRLTVL.

This rearrangement joins TRBV10-1 to TRBJ1-1; 8 nucleotides match TRBD1. Germline trimming cut 7 bases from V and 1 base from J; bases unmatched to any gene: 11. Germline V gene sequence: CDR1 WNHNN, CDR2 SYGVQD (reference sequence). The CDR3 runs to 16 residues. CDR3 in amino acids: CASNHSGDRTNTEAFF. The CDR3 coding sequence is TGCGCCAGCAATCACTCCGGGGACAGGACGAACACTGAAGCTTTCTTT.

This clone has just one count. The genes are TRBV5-4 and TRBJ2-3; D might be TRBD1 (5 bases). The V end was cut by 7 bases, the J end by 3 bases, with 15 bases between. CDR3 length equals 14 residues. From germline, CDR1 is SGHNT and CDR2 YYREEE (reference sequence). The CDR3 bases are TGTGCCAGCGGAAAACAGGACGGGACAGATACGCAGTATTTT. Translation gives CASGKQDGTDTQYF.

This chain links TRBV19 with TRBJ2-3; TRBD2 aligns across 8 bases. In germline, CDR1 is LNHDA, CDR2 SQIVND (reference sequence). This CDR3 is built from 14 residues. V was clipped by 6 bases and J by 4 bases; unmatched bases: 6. The CDR3 coding sequence is TGTGCCAGTAGCCGGCGGGGGGACCCAGATACGCAGTATTTT. Protein product: CASSRRGDPDTQYF.

This clone was counted once. The genes are TRBV9 and TRBJ1-6; D unresolved. V gave up 0 bases and J gave up 4 bases, with 11 bases separating them. The CDR3 is 16 residues long. In germline, CDR1 is SGDLS, CDR2 YYNGEE. This CDR3 reads CASSVGSGDYNSPLHF. In nucleotides, the CDR3 is TGTGCCAGCAGCGTAGGGTCTGGGGATTATAATTCACCCCTCCACTTT.

The J gene is TRBJ1-5, the V gene TRBV23-1, with a possible D match to TRBD1 (5 bases). TRBV23-1 is sorted into the ORF group, with uncertain function. The ends were cut back, 0 bases at V and 2 bases at J, with 11 bases in the middle. This CDR3 spans 16 amino acids. CDR3 sequence reads: CASSQSYRLRNQPQHF. The CDR3 nucleotides are TGCGCCAGCAGTCAATCGTACAGGCTGCGCAATCAGCCCCAGCATTTT.

V usage is TRBV28 and J usage is TRBJ2-5; D is unresolved. Germline loops: CDR1 MDHEN, CDR2 SYDVKM. Trimming shortened V by 7 bases and J by 7 bases, and 19 bases separated the two germline ends. The CDR3 length is 14 residues. CDR3 DNA sequence: TGTGCCAGCAAAATCCCCGACTGGCCGGGGACCCAGTACTTC. Its protein product is CASKIPDWPGTQYF.

The chain has TRBV7-9 and TRBJ1-5; D possibly corresponds to TRBD1 (5 bases). The germline CDR1 and CDR2 sequences are SEHNR and FQNEAQ (reference sequence). V lost 1 base, J lost 7 bases, and 11 bases lay in between. The CDR3 runs 14 residues. The CDR3 DNA reads TGTGCCAGCAGCTTAGATCAGGGTGGACAGCCCCAGCATTTT. It is translated as CASSLDQGGQPQHF.

The chain uses TRBV29-1 and TRBJ1-4, with D maybe TRBD1 (6 bases). This CDR3 has 16 amino acids. V lost 3 bases and J 5 bases, leaving 19 bases between the germline ends. The germline CDR1 and CDR2 sequences are SQVTM and ANQGSEA. CDR3 nucleotides: TGCAGCGTTGATCACTGGACAGACAGGCGGAATGAAAAACTGTTTTTT. Translating it yields CSVDHWTDRRNEKLFF. The variable domain in full, completed from reference TRBV29-1 and TRBJ1-4, reads SAVISQKPSRDICQRGTSLTIQCQVDSQVTMMFWYRQQPGQSLTLIATANQGSEATYESGFVIDKFPISRPNLTFSTLTVSNMSPEDSSIYLCSVDHWTDRRNEKLFFGSGTQLSVL.

The chain links TRBV7-7 to TRBJ2-7; 9 positions agree with TRBD2. The J segment lost 6 bases and the V segment lost 5 bases, leaving 5 bases of the junction unmatched. The CDR3 contains 13 residues. Germline V CDR1 and CDR2: SSHAT, FNYEAQ (reference sequence). CDR3 sequence: CASSPAGGTEQYF. CDR3 nucleotides: TGTGCCAGCAGCCCAGCGGGAGGAACCGAGCAGTACTTC.